This T cell receptor beta chain was identified in a study of CD8+ T cells in alopecia areata. Background on the study: The tofacitinib course ran for 6 to 18 months and was followed by 6 months off drug. Percent of scalp involved defined treated patients' severity scores.

Specified treatment: oral pan-JAK inhibitor, 5-10 mg twice daily. RNA extraction was followed by reverse transcription into cDNA, which acted as the sequencing template. Some clones are missing from TCRdb's copy, which holds only in-frame ones; the method was immunoSEQ multiplex PCR. The sample includes 150,000 to 200,000 clones, roughly 60% of them seen just once. The V end lost 0 bases, the J end lost 2 bases, and 26 bases lay between the germline ends. The CDR3 spans 21 residues. Germline V CDR1 and CDR2: LNHNV, YYDKDF (reference sequence). The clonotype was recovered from a human donor with alopecia areata. Here the sequenced sample was CD4+ T cells sorted from blood, taken at week 24, from a patient treated with tofacitinib. The chain has TRBV15 and TRBJ1-3, with D uncertain. CDR3 region: CATSRDFPNYQRVQAGNTIYF. The CDR3 DNA reads as TGTGCCACCAGCAGAGATTTCCCCAACTACCAAAGGGTTCAGGCTGGAAACACCATATATTTT.